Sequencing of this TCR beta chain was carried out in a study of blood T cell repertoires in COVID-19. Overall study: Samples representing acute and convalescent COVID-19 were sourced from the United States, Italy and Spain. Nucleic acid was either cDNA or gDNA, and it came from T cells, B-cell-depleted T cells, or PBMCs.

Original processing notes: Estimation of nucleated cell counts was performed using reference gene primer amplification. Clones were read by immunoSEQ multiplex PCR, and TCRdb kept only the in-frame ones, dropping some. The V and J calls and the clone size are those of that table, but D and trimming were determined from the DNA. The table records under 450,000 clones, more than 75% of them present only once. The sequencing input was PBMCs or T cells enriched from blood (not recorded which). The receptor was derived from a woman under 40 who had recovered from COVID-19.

CDR3 DNA sequence: TGCAGCGTGTACGCCTCTATGAACACTGAAGCTTTCTTT. It encodes CSVYASMNTEAFF. The chain recombines TRBV29-1 with TRBJ1-1; the D is unclear. Germline values: CDR1 SQVTM, CDR2 ANQGSEA. V was cut by 6 bases and J by 0 bases, with 11 bases left in between. This CDR3 has 13 amino acids.